Listed here are 10 T cell receptor beta chains from one sample, sequenced in a study of shared clonotypes between healthy human individuals. Terminally differentiated effector memory CD45RA+ cells were excluded by CCR7 positive selection of CD45RO-negative cells. TCRdb keeps only in-frame clones here, not all; method: immunoSEQ multiplex PCR. The table has 550,000 to 750,000 clones, about 92% seen once; the top ten hold about 24%. Sequenced material: naive CD8+ T cells sorted from blood. Receptors originate from a man aged 25-45 years in good health.

The CDR3 DNA follows: TGTGCCAGCAGCGTAGTTCAGAATGAGCAGTTCTTC. Its protein product is CASSVVQNEQFF. The chain has TRBV9 and TRBJ2-1, with D unresolved. Germline values: CDR1 SGDLS, CDR2 YYNGEE. Trimming removed 0 bases from V and 7 bases from J, with 5 bases in between. The CDR3 has 12 amino acids.

This rearrangement joins TRBV9 to TRBJ1-1; the D is unclear. V dropped 3 bases and J dropped 0 bases, with 6 bases sitting between them. The germline V gene has CDR1 SGDLS and CDR2 YYNGEE. The CDR3 is 13 residues long. The CDR3 nucleotides are TGTGCCAGCAGCGCATGGGTGAACACTGAAGCTTTCTTT. Protein: CASSAWVNTEAFF.

The J gene is TRBJ2-7, the V gene TRBV7-9; 7 nucleotides match TRBD2. There are 14 residues in the CDR3. Germline V lookup: CDR1 SEHNR, CDR2 FQNEAQ (reference sequence). Trimming at V came to 8 bases and at J to 5 bases, leaving 12 bases not matched to a gene. The CDR3 loop reads CASSGGSLVHEQYF. The DNA of the CDR3 is TGTGCCAGCTCCGGCGGGAGTTTGGTACACGAGCAGTACTTC.

The V call is TRBV9, the J call TRBJ2-3; 11 nucleotides agree with TRBD2. The germline V gene encodes CDR1 SGDLS and CDR2 YYNGEE. V lost 4 bases, J lost 0 bases, and 4 bases stayed unmatched. CDR3 size: 16 residues. CDR3 coding DNA: TGTGCCAGCAGCTCGGGACTAGCGGAGAGCACAGATACGCAGTATTTT. Its translation is CASSSGLAESTDTQYF.

This chain joins TRBV9 and TRBJ2-1; 8 positions match TRBD2. The CDR3 is 15 residues long. The V gene end was trimmed by 0 bases and the J gene end by 8 bases; junction bases not matched to a gene: 7. Germline V gene sequence: CDR1 SGDLS, CDR2 YYNGEE. DNA for the CDR3: TGTGCCAGCAGCGTAGACGGACTAGCTTTGGATGAGCAGTTCTTC. It is translated as CASSVDGLALDEQFF.

CDR3 amino acids: CASSSWTSGNETQYF. The CDR3 DNA sequence: TGTGCCAGTAGTTCCTGGACTAGCGGGAACGAGACCCAGTACTTC. The chain links TRBV19 to TRBJ2-5, with TRBD2 matching 12 bases. Germline CDR1 reads LNHDA; CDR2 reads SQIVND (reference sequence). There are 15 residues in the CDR3. J gave up 5 bases and V 5 bases, and 6 bases lay outside the gene matches.

V is TRBV19 and J is TRBJ2-7; the D is unclear. The CDR3 runs to 13 residues. V was shortened by 3 bases and J by 7 bases, with 13 bases between the two germline ends. From germline, CDR1 is LNHDA and CDR2 SQIVND (reference sequence). The CDR3 DNA follows: TGTGCCAGTAGTATCCCCCCCAGCGATGAGCAGTACTTC. This sequence encodes CASSIPPSDEQYF.

The chain links TRBV9 to TRBJ1-5; no reliable D call. Germline assignment: CDR1 SGDLS and CDR2 YYNGEE. V was cut by 2 bases and J by 3 bases, with 12 bases left in between. CDR3 length equals 15 residues. The CDR3 sequence is CASSVGISDNQPQHF. The CDR3 DNA reads TGTGCCAGCAGCGTCGGAATTTCTGACAATCAGCCCCAGCATTTT.

The chain has TRBV27 and TRBJ1-1; TRBD1 is a possible D gene (5 bases). Trimming removed 6 bases at V and 5 bases at J, with 16 bases between. CDR3 size: 14 residues. The germline CDR1 and CDR2 sequences are MNHEY and SMNVEV (reference sequence). CDR3 amino acids: CASSPGTQGTEAFF. The DNA of the CDR3 is TGTGCCAGCAGCCCCGGGACCCAGGGAACTGAAGCTTTCTTT.

This chain links TRBV4-3 with TRBJ2-6; D may be TRBD1 or TRBD2 (6 bases each). CDR1 and CDR2 (germline): LGHNA, YSLEER. This CDR3 spans 18 amino acids. V was pared by 1 base and J by 4 bases, with 17 bases between. CDR3 sequence (DNA): TGCGCCAGCAGCCAAGGAGGAGGGTTGACAGGAGGGGCCAACGTCCTGACTTTC. Encoded protein: CASSQGGGLTGGANVLTF.